Presented here are 8 T cell receptor beta chains from one specimen sequenced in a study of blood T cell repertoires in COVID-19. Sequenced by immunoSEQ multiplex PCR; TCRdb stores in-frame clones only, minus some. The data hold 90,000 to 120,000 clones, with about 90% observed a single time. Sequencing was performed on peripheral blood. Receptor source: a woman in her 30s with acute or convalescent COVID-19.

The rearrangement joins TRBV4-1 to TRBJ2-7; TRBD2 agrees at 9 bases. Germline trimming cut 0 bases from V and 3 bases from J; bases unmatched to any gene: 3. CDR1 and CDR2 from the germline V gene are MGHRA and YSYEKL. This CDR3 has 15 residues. The CDR3 reads CASSQDPSGIYEQYF. The CDR3 nucleotides are TGCGCCAGCAGCCAAGATCCTAGCGGGATCTACGAGCAGTACTTC.

CDR3 coding DNA: TGTGCCAGCAGCTTGGAGCAGGGCAATGAAAAACTGTTTTTT. Its protein is CASSLEQGNEKLFF. The chain links TRBV5-6 to TRBJ1-4, with D tentatively TRBD1 (5 bases). The CDR3 is made up of 14 amino acids. The V end was cut by 0 bases, the J end by 5 bases, with 8 bases between. The germline V gene encodes CDR1 SGHDT and CDR2 YYEEEE. Based on the CDR3 plus reference TRBV5-6 and TRBJ1-4, the full variable domain is DAGVTQSPTHLIKTRGQQVTLRCSPKSGHDTVSWYQQALGQGPQFIFQYYEEEERQRGNFPDRFSGHQFPNYSSELNVNALLLGDSALYLCASSLEQGNEKLFFGSGTQLSVL.

The CDR3 protein is CASSWARNQPQHF. CDR3 nucleotide sequence: TGTGCCAGCAGCTGGGCTCGCAATCAGCCCCAGCATTTT. The V gene is TRBV5-6, the J gene TRBJ1-5; no definite D call. Trimming shortened V by 3 bases and J by 2 bases, and 6 bases separated the two germline ends. The CDR3 consists of 13 residues. The germline CDR1 and CDR2 sequences are SGHDT and YYEEEE.

The chain carries TRBV6-2 or TRBV6-3 and TRBJ1-5; D gene ambiguous. Trimming cost V 0 bases and J 1 base, with 13 bases left between them. The CDR3 sequence is 17 residues long. The germline V gene has CDR1 MNHEY and CDR2 SVGEGT. The CDR3 loop is CASSYSILGVSNQPQHF. The CDR3 DNA follows: TGTGCCAGCAGTTACTCGATTCTCGGGGTCAGCAATCAGCCCCAGCATTTT.

As DNA, the CDR3 is TGCGCCACCCAAGAGCGGGGTAGCACAGATACGCAGTATTTT. It translates to CATQERGSTDTQYF. V usage is TRBV5-1 and J usage is TRBJ2-3; TRBD2 agrees at 7 bases. Germline CDR1 and CDR2: SGHRS and YFSETQ. V was pared by 9 bases and J by 0 bases, with 7 bases of the junction left unmatched. The CDR3 extends over 14 amino acids.

This chain joins TRBV7-2 and TRBJ2-3; tentatively, D is TRBD1 (5 bases). Trimming shortened V by 0 bases and J by 4 bases, and 8 bases separated the two germline ends. Germline V gives CDR1 SGHTA, CDR2 FQGNSA. The CDR3 contains 14 residues. CDR3: CASSLARVADTQYF. Here the CDR3 DNA reads TGTGCCAGCAGCTTAGCCAGGGTTGCAGATACGCAGTATTTT.

This chain connects TRBV4-1 to TRBJ1-5; unclear D gene. The CDR3 sequence is 14 residues long. With 0 bases removed from V and 4 bases from J, the gap between germline ends came to 7 bases. Germline values: CDR1 MGHRA, CDR2 YSYEKL. This CDR3 reads CASSQDGANQPQHF. The CDR3 DNA follows: TGCGCCAGCAGCCAAGATGGAGCTAATCAGCCCCAGCATTTT.

The V gene is TRBV6-5, the J gene TRBJ1-2, with D possibly being TRBD1 (6 bases). V was shortened by 9 bases and J by 7 bases, with 15 bases between the two germline ends. The germline V gene has CDR1 MNHEY and CDR2 SVGAGI. CDR3 length: 12 amino acids. The CDR3 DNA reads as TGTGCCAGTGGGGGCCGGATAATTGGCTACACCTTC. Amino acid sequence: CASGGRIIGYTF.